Listed below are T cell receptor beta chains from one sample, sequenced in a study of T cell changes during pregnancy in multiple sclerosis. TCRdb's copy holds only in-frame clones and misses some; the assay was immunoSEQ multiplex PCR. Counted here are 45,000 to 75,000 clones, around 92% occurring once; the ten biggest clones make up around 0.93%. The input for sequencing was peripheral blood, taken in the first trimester of pregnancy. The receptor source for this set is a female donor with multiple sclerosis, enrolled in a pregnancy study. Both conserved end residues are part of each CDR3. Each record gives: J gene, clone size, V gene, D gene, CDR3 protein, CDR3 DNA. D genes are given only for firm matches. Expanded clones get a size class; other rows say once, few or many, or leave the size out.

J: TRBJ1-2; size: NA; V: TRBV9; D: TRBD1; CDR3: CASSGGQGANYGYTF; DNA: TGTGCCAGCAGCGGAGGACAGGGGGCGAACTATGGCTACACCTTC
J: TRBJ1-1; size: NA; V: TRBV5-5; D: TRBD1; CDR3: CASSWTDRVNTEAFF; DNA: TGTGCCAGCAGCTGGACGGACAGGGTGAACACTGAAGCTTTCTTT
J: TRBJ2-7; size: NA; V: TRBV4-2; D: TRBD2; CDR3: CASSQEPGGAFEQYF; DNA: TGTGCCAGCAGCCAAGAACCCGGGGGGGCCTTCGAGCAGTACTTC
J: TRBJ1-1; size: NA; V: TRBV6-6; D: NA; CDR3: CASNEGDSFTEAFF; DNA: TGTGCCAGCAACGAAGGTGACAGTTTCACTGAAGCTTTCTTT
J: TRBJ1-2; size: NA; V: TRBV9; D: TRBD1; CDR3: CASSVGDSVYGYTF; DNA: TGTGCCAGCAGCGTAGGGGACAGTGTCTATGGCTACACCTTC
J: TRBJ1-6; size: NA; V: TRBV27; D: TRBD1; CDR3: CASSFGTDNSPLHF; DNA: TGTGCCAGCAGTTTCGGGACAGATAATTCACCCCTCCACTTT
J: TRBJ2-7; size: NA; V: TRBV6-6; D: NA; CDR3: CASSYGTNSYEQYF; DNA: TGTGCCAGCAGTTACGGGACAAACTCCTACGAGCAGTACTTC
J: TRBJ2-7; size: few; V: TRBV5-5; D: NA; CDR3: CASRLDWSEQYF; DNA: TGTGCCAGCAGACTCGACTGGAGCGAGCAGTACTTC
J: TRBJ2-3; size: NA; V: TRBV7-9; D: NA; CDR3: CASEESSTDTQYF; DNA: TGTGCCAGCGAGGAATCTAGCACAGATACGCAGTATTTT
J: TRBJ1-5; size: NA; V: TRBV6-5; D: NA; CDR3: CASSYPRGPQHF; DNA: TGTGCCAGCAGTTACCCTAGAGGGCCCCAGCATTTT
J: TRBJ1-2; size: NA; V: TRBV6-5; D: TRBD1; CDR3: CASSYSREGAGYGYTF; DNA: TGTGCCAGCAGTTACTCGAGAGAGGGGGCAGGCTATGGCTACACCTTC
J: TRBJ1-2; size: once; V: TRBV29-1; D: TRBD1; CDR3: CSVGATGGFYGYTF; DNA: TGCAGCGTAGGCGCGACAGGGGGCTTCTATGGCTACACCTTC
J: TRBJ2-2; size: NA; V: TRBV5-4; D: TRBD1; CDR3: CASSHFTGANTGELFF; DNA: TGTGCCAGCAGCCATTTTACAGGGGCGAACACCGGGGAGCTGTTTTTT
J: TRBJ1-2; size: NA; V: TRBV30; D: NA; CDR3: CAWSSVGDYGYTF; DNA: TGTGCCTGGAGTAGTGTAGGGGACTATGGCTACACCTTC
J: TRBJ2-2; size: NA; V: TRBV7-3; D: TRBD2; CDR3: CASSLPTSPGLAGELFF; DNA: TGTGCCAGCAGCCTCCCGACTAGCCCGGGATTAGCCGGGGAGCTGTTTTTT
J: TRBJ2-5; size: NA; V: TRBV4-1; D: NA; CDR3: CASSQEGGAGDQETQYF; DNA: TGCGCCAGCAGCCAAGAAGGGGGGGCGGGGGACCAAGAGACCCAGTACTTC
J: TRBJ1-2; size: NA; V: TRBV5-1; D: NA; CDR3: CASSLVRVGGYTF; DNA: TGCGCCAGCAGCTTGGTACGGGTTGGGGGCTACACCTTC
J: TRBJ2-5; size: NA; V: TRBV12-5; D: TRBD2; CDR3: CASGLWGRGGQKVQETQYF; DNA: TGTGCTAGTGGTTTGTGGGGCCGGGGGGGACAAAAGGTCCAAGAGACCCAGTACTTC
J: TRBJ1-6; size: NA; V: TRBV21-1; D: NA; CDR3: CASSKQNSPLHF; DNA: TGTGCCAGCAGCAAACAAAATTCACCCCTCCACTTT
J: TRBJ2-1; size: NA; V: TRBV7-3; D: TRBD2; CDR3: CASSWTSGGFGYNEQFF; DNA: TGTGCCAGCAGCTGGACTAGCGGGGGGTTCGGGTACAATGAGCAGTTCTTC
J: TRBJ1-2; size: NA; V: TRBV18; D: NA; CDR3: CASSPGRGTPNGYTF; DNA: TGTGCCAGCTCACCGGGTCGCGGGACCCCCAATGGCTACACCTTC
J: TRBJ2-1; size: NA; V: TRBV19; D: TRBD2; CDR3: CASSIVAGGRNEQFF; DNA: TGTGCCAGTAGTATTGTAGCGGGGGGGCGTAATGAGCAGTTCTTC
J: TRBJ1-1; size: NA; V: TRBV6-5; D: NA; CDR3: CASSSPGQRNTEAFF; DNA: TGTGCCAGCAGTTCCCCGGGACAAAGGAACACTGAAGCTTTCTTT
J: TRBJ2-1; size: NA; V: TRBV27; D: TRBD2; CDR3: CAVAVRTSGGDPHNEQFF; DNA: TGTGCCGTGGCGGTCCGGACTAGCGGGGGGGACCCCCACAATGAGCAGTTCTTC